The present T cell receptor beta chain was sequenced within a study of blood T cell repertoires in COVID-19. This table comes from immunoSEQ multiplex PCR, and its TCRdb copy is limited to in-frame clones, with some not included. The table lists some 180,000 clones, around 86% of them singletons. Trimming took 5 bases from V and 7 from J; bases not matched to a gene: 3. The germline CDR1 and CDR2 sequences are MRHNA and SNTAGT. The CDR3 totals 14 residues. The sequence was obtained from an elderly woman with COVID-19, enrolled during active disease. The chain joins TRBV6-4 to TRBJ1-6; 9 bases match TRBD1. What was sequenced was peripheral blood. The CDR3 DNA reads TGTGCCAGCAGTAATGGACAGGGGAATTCACCCCTCCACTTT. It is translated as CASSNGQGNSPLHF.